What follows is one TCR beta chain and its context. This table comes from immunoSEQ multiplex PCR, and its TCRdb copy is limited to in-frame clones, with some not included. The sample includes thousands of clones, less than 30% seen only once; the top ten take 8% to 13%. Regarding treatment: randomized to nivolumab then ipilimumab (arm A) or the reverse (arm B). The data were obtained in a study of sequential checkpoint blockade in melanoma. Study in general: After both sequences, patients received maintenance nivolumab.

Germline lookup yields CDR1 KGHSH and CDR2 LQKENI. The ends lost 2 bases at V and 6 bases at J; junction bases unmatched: 4. The CDR3 consists of 14 residues. Here the sequenced sample was tumor tissue (inferred from file names), taken from a patient given nivolumab and ipilimumab in sequence. This TCR was sampled from a human donor with melanoma. V usage is TRBV18 and J usage is TRBJ1-1, with TRBD1 matching 9 bases. The DNA for the CDR3 is TGTGCCAGCTCACCAAGGGGACAGGGCTCTGAAGCTTTCTTT. Amino acid sequence: CASSPRGQGSEAFF. Full variable domain (remainder filled in from reference TRBV18 and TRBJ1-1): NAGVMQNPRHLVRRRGQEARLRCSPMKGHSHVYWYRQLPEEGLKFMVYLQKENIIDESGMPKERFSAEFPKEGPSILRIQQVVRGDSAAYFCASSPRGQGSEAFFGQGTRLTVV.